Shown below are 18 T cell receptor beta chains from a single sample sequenced in a study of T cell responses to AZD1222 COVID-19 vaccine. Using immunoSEQ multiplex PCR, the repertoire was profiled, and TCRdb retains in-frame clones only, with some absent. The table has under 200,000 clones, 85% to 90% seen once. The input for sequencing was peripheral blood, taken on day 0 of MenACWY control vaccination. Receptor source: an adult in good health.

The rearrangement joins TRBV5-6 to TRBJ1-2; D call uncertain. This CDR3 spans 15 amino acids. CDR1 is SGHDT, CDR2 YYEEEE, per germline. V shed 4 bases and J shed 0 bases, with 13 bases lying between them. The CDR3 DNA reads as TGTGCCAGCAGCCCCTTATCGCGCCCTAACTATGGCTACACCTTC. It specifies CASSPLSRPNYGYTF. The complete variable domain, with remaining parts taken from reference TRBV5-6 and TRBJ1-2, reads DAGVTQSPTHLIKTRGQQVTLRCSPKSGHDTVSWYQQALGQGPQFIFQYYEEEERQRGNFPDRFSGHQFPNYSSELNVNALLLGDSALYLCASSPLSRPNYGYTFGSGTRLTVV.

This chain links TRBV9 with TRBJ2-3; no reliable D call. V was trimmed by 0 bases and J by 0 bases, leaving 5 bases between them. The germline V gene encodes CDR1 SGDLS and CDR2 YYNGEE. The CDR3 spans 14 residues. The CDR3 reads CASSVGSSTDTQYF. The DNA for the CDR3 is TGTGCCAGCAGCGTAGGCTCGAGCACAGATACGCAGTATTTT.

The chain is built from TRBV5-8 and TRBJ1-4; D gene uncertain. CDR1 and CDR2 (germline): SGHTS, YDEGEE. CDR3 size: 15 residues. V lost 0 bases and J 2 bases, leaving 8 bases between the germline ends. CDR3 bases: TGTGCCAGCAGCTTGGCGGGGAACACTAATGAAAAACTGTTTTTT. It yields the protein CASSLAGNTNEKLFF.

This rearrangement joins TRBV28 to TRBJ2-1; a possible D gene is TRBD2 (5 bases). V was clipped by 2 bases and J by 8 bases, with 10 bases between them. Per germline, CDR1 MDHEN and CDR2 SYDVKM. The CDR3 runs 13 residues. The CDR3 DNA sequence: TGTGCCAGCAGTTTAGAGACCGGGGATGAGCAGTTCTTC. This encodes CASSLETGDEQFF.

The V and J genes are TRBV27 and TRBJ1-4; D perhaps matches TRBD1 (6 bases). The germline V gene has CDR1 MNHEY and CDR2 SMNVEV (reference sequence). The CDR3 length is 16 residues. The germline V and J ends were trimmed by 1 base and 6 bases, with 15 bases remaining between them. CDR3: CASSLWTDEDDEKLFF. CDR3 coding DNA: TGTGCCAGCAGTTTATGGACAGACGAGGACGATGAAAAACTGTTTTTT. Supplemented by reference TRBV27 and TRBJ1-4, the full variable domain reads EAQVTQNPRYLITVTGKKLTVTCSQNMNHEYMSWYRQDPGLGLRQIYYSMNVEVTDKGDVPEGYKVSRKEKRNFPLILESPSPNQTSLYFCASSLWTDEDDEKLFFGSGTQLSVL.

The chain combines TRBV6-4 with TRBJ1-1, with 7 bases fitting TRBD1. The CDR3 has 15 residues. V was pared by 3 bases and J by 4 bases, with 8 bases of the junction left unmatched. Germline CDR1 is MRHNA and CDR2 is SNTAGT. The CDR3 loop reads CASSDIRGRGTEAFF. DNA of the CDR3: TGTGCCAGCAGTGATATCAGGGGGAGAGGCACTGAAGCTTTCTTT.

The chain has TRBV7-9 and TRBJ2-1; 13 bases are shared with TRBD2. Germline-derived CDR1 and CDR2 are SEHNR and FQNEAQ (reference sequence). The trim removed 3 bases at V and 3 bases at J, leaving 5 bases unmatched. This CDR3 contains 17 residues. The CDR3 coding sequence is TGTGCCAGCAGCTTCGGGCGGACTAGCGGGAGCTACAATGAGCAGTTCTTC. It encodes CASSFGRTSGSYNEQFF.

The gene calls are TRBV9 and TRBJ2-1; 10 bases fit TRBD2. Germline values: CDR1 SGDLS, CDR2 YYNGEE. The CDR3 is made up of 19 amino acids. The junction had 17 bases not matched to a gene; V was cut back by 0 bases and J by 8 bases. CDR3 amino acids: CASSVGAGGGLAGDDEQFF. The CDR3 DNA follows: TGTGCCAGCAGCGTAGGGGCAGGGGGCGGGCTAGCGGGAGACGATGAGCAGTTCTTC.

The genes are TRBV28 and TRBJ2-2, with D hard to call. The CDR3 contains 11 residues. V was pared by 5 bases and J by 10 bases, with 8 bases between. Per germline, CDR1 MDHEN and CDR2 SYDVKM. In nucleotides, the CDR3 is TGTGCCAGCAGTACCTTTCAGGAGCTGTTTTTT. It codes for CASSTFQELFF.

The chain recombines TRBV24-1 with TRBJ2-1; 11 bases align to TRBD2. The CDR3 runs 16 residues. Germline CDR1 reads KGHDR; CDR2 reads SFDVKD. V lost 1 base to trimming and J lost 9 bases; unmatched junction nucleotides: 7. The CDR3, as DNA: TGTGCCACCAGTGATTTTGGAACTAGCGGGAGCGGTGAGCAGTTCTTC. Protein product: CATSDFGTSGSGEQFF.

V gene TRBV3-1 (or the pseudogene TRBV3-2) combines with J gene TRBJ2-5, with TRBD1 matching 9 bases. From germline, CDR1 is LGHDT and CDR2 YNNKEL (reference sequence). The CDR3 is 15 amino acids. V dropped 4 bases and J dropped 4; count of bases not matched to a gene: 7. The CDR3 DNA reads as TGTGCCAGCAGCCTTATACAGGGGGCTGGAGAGACCCAGTACTTC. The encoded protein is CASSLIQGAGETQYF.

The chain combines TRBV6-5 with TRBJ2-2; 8 positions agree with TRBD1. The V segment lost 0 bases and the J segment 3 bases; nucleotides outside the gene matches: 3. The germline CDR1 and CDR2 sequences are MNHEY and SVGAGI. The CDR3 loop spans 16 amino acids. The CDR3 region has the DNA TGTGCCAGCAGTTACTCCGGGACAGGAGACACCGGGGAGCTGTTTTTT. Its translation is CASSYSGTGDTGELFF.

V and J are TRBV2 and TRBJ1-1; D gene uncertain. This CDR3 is 15 amino acids long. The V end lost 3 bases, the J end lost 1 base, and 12 bases lay between the germline ends. CDR1 is SNHLY and CDR2 is FYNNEI in the germline V gene. CDR3 residues: CASSEILSTNTEAFF. CDR3 nucleotide sequence: TGTGCCAGCAGTGAGATCCTTAGTACGAACACTGAAGCTTTCTTT.

J is TRBJ1-5 and V is TRBV6-1; D might be TRBD1 (5 bases). CDR3 size: 14 residues. From germline, CDR1 is MNHNS and CDR2 SASEGT. V was shortened by 1 base and J by 4 bases, with 8 bases between the two germline ends. CDR3 coding DNA: TGTGCCAGCAGTGAAGTGGACATAAATCAGCCCCAGCATTTT. Encoded protein: CASSEVDINQPQHF.

The chain uses TRBV29-1 and TRBJ1-5; D might be TRBD1 (6 bases). From germline, CDR1 is SQVTM and CDR2 ANQGSEA. Trimming left V 2 bases short and J 3 bases short, with 8 bases between. This CDR3 has 13 residues. CDR3 residues: CSVETGLNQPQHF. The CDR3 DNA sequence: TGCAGCGTTGAAACAGGGCTCAATCAGCCCCAGCATTTT.

This rearrangement joins TRBV3-1 (or the pseudogene TRBV3-2) to TRBJ2-7; D call uncertain. V was trimmed by 3 bases and J by 4 bases, leaving 19 bases between them. This CDR3 is 16 amino acids long. Germline V CDR1 and CDR2: LGHDT, YNNKEL (reference sequence). The CDR3 protein is CASSHAQINITYEQYF. The CDR3 nucleotides read TGTGCCAGCAGCCATGCTCAAATAAACATTACATACGAGCAGTACTTC.

This clone showed up just a few times. The chain has TRBV7-2 and TRBJ1-6; the D is unclear. Germline CDR1 and CDR2: SGHTA and FQGNSA. This CDR3 has 15 residues. Trimming shortened V by 1 base and J by 8 bases, and 12 bases separated the two germline ends. CDR3 DNA sequence: TGTGCCAGCAGCTTAGTTGCGACTGGGGATTCACCCCTCCACTTT. Translation: CASSLVATGDSPLHF. Based on the CDR3 plus reference TRBV7-2 and TRBJ1-6, the full variable domain is GAGVSQSPSNKVTEKGKDVELRCDPISGHTALYWYRQSLGQGLEFLIYFQGNSAPDKSGLPSDRFSAERTGGSVSTLTIQRTQQEDSAVYLCASSLVATGDSPLHFGNGTRLTVT.

The chain uses TRBV3-1 (or the pseudogene TRBV3-2) and TRBJ2-2; D not certain. The J call is uncertain, as TRBJ1-3 better fits the DNA end. CDR1 LGHDT and CDR2 YNNKEL come from the germline V gene (reference sequence). The CDR3 extends over 13 amino acids. CDR3 bases: TGTGCCAGCAGCCCATCCTTTGGAAACACCATATATTTT. Its translation: CASSPSFGNTIYF.